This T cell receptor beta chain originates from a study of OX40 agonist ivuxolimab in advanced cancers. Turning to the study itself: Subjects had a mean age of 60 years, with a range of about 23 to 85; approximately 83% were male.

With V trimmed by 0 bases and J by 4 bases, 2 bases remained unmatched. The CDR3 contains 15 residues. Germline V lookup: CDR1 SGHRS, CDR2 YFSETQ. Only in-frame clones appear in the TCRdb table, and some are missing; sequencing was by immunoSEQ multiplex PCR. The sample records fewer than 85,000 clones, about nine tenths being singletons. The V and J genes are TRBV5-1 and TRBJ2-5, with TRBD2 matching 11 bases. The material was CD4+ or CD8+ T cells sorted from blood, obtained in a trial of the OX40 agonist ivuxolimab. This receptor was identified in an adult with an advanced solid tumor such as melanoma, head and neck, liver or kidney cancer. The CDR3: CASSLASGGPETQYF. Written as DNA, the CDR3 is TGCGCCAGCAGCTTGGCTAGCGGGGGGCCAGAGACCCAGTACTTC.